This T cell receptor beta chain emerged from a study of blood T cell repertoires in COVID-19. Study details: Both acute and convalescent COVID-19 samples were obtained from the United States, Italy and Spain.

Allocation to cohorts depended on clinical history reported by the participants. The recovered donors of Cohort 3 showed two negative PCRs, clearance, or symptom resolution. Sequenced by immunoSEQ multiplex PCR; TCRdb stores in-frame clones only, minus some. This table holds around 250,000 clones, roughly 88% found once. This receptor was identified in a woman aged 45 to 65 who had recovered from COVID-19. Specimen: PBMCs or T cells enriched from blood (not recorded which).

CDR3 residues: CATSSPARGTPRETQYF. CDR3 coding DNA: TGTGCCACCAGCAGTCCTGCTAGGGGGACACCACGGGAGACCCAGTACTTC. The J gene is TRBJ2-5, the V gene TRBV15, with a possible D match to TRBD1 (6 bases). This CDR3 contains 17 residues. Trimming left V 3 bases short and J 5 bases short, with 22 bases between. The germline gives CDR1 LNHNV, CDR2 YYDKDF (reference sequence).